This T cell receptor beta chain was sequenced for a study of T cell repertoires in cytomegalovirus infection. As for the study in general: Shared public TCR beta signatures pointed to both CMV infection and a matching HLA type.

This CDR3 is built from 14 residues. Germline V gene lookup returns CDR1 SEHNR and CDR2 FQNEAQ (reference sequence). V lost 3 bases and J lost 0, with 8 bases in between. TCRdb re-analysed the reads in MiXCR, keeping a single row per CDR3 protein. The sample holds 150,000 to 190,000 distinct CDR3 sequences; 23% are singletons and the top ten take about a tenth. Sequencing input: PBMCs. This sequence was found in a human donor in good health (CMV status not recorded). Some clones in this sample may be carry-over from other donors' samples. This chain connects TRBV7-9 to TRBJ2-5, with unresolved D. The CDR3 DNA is TGTGCCAGCAGCTTCTTTCAGTACCAAGAGACCCAGTACTTC. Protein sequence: CASSFFQYQETQYF.